One sample yielded the 29 T cell receptor beta chains listed below, sequenced in a study of T cell responses to AZD1222 COVID-19 vaccine. Generated by immunoSEQ multiplex PCR, the TCRdb table keeps only in-frame clones and is missing some. Of more than 110,000 clones in the sample, about 88% were seen once. The source material was peripheral blood, sampled 28 days after the second AZD1222 dose. The receptor source for this set is an adult who received the AZD1222 COVID-19 vaccine.

DNA of the CDR3: TGTGCCAGCAGCTTAACCGGATCGGGACTAGTCGGAAATGAGCAGTTCTTC. Residues: CASSLTGSGLVGNEQFF. The chain uses TRBV7-2 and TRBJ2-1, with TRBD2 identical over 8 bases. The V gene's germline CDR1 is SGHTA and CDR2 FQGNSA. With 2 bases clipped from V and 7 bases from J, the junction kept 13 bases outside the gene matches. The CDR3 is made up of 17 amino acids.

This clone is categorized as medium-sized. The gene calls are TRBV29-1 and TRBJ2-1; no firm D call. This CDR3 spans 12 amino acids. Trimming removed 1 base from V and 5 bases from J, with 6 bases in between. Germline V gives CDR1 SQVTM, CDR2 ANQGSEA. The CDR3 is CSVEVRDNEQFF. The CDR3 region has the DNA TGCAGCGTTGAAGTCAGAGACAATGAGCAGTTCTTC.

This chain joins TRBV6-2 or TRBV6-3 and TRBJ2-5; D not resolved. Germline values: CDR1 MNHEY, CDR2 SVGEGT. V lost 3 bases, J lost 5 bases, and 13 bases lay in between. CDR3 size: 14 residues. Here the CDR3 reads CASSYPGFGETQYF. In nucleotides, the CDR3 is TGTGCCAGCAGTTATCCCGGGTTCGGGGAGACCCAGTACTTC.

V gene TRBV19 combines with J gene TRBJ1-6; a possible D gene is TRBD1 (6 bases). The CDR3 has 18 amino acids. The germline V and J ends were trimmed by 7 bases and 0 bases, with 19 bases remaining between them. Germline V gives CDR1 LNHDA, CDR2 SQIVND (reference sequence). CDR3 nucleotides: TGTGCCAGTACCGGGGGAACAGGGACTAGCTCCTATAATTCACCCCTCCACTTT. Residues: CASTGGTGTSSYNSPLHF.

The chain uses TRBV2 and TRBJ1-2; TRBD1 agrees at 7 bases. The trim removed 8 bases at V and 7 bases at J, leaving 13 bases unmatched. CDR1 is SNHLY, CDR2 FYNNEI, per germline. The CDR3 loop spans 14 amino acids. The CDR3 bases are TGTGCCAGCTCACCCCTAACACAGGGGACTGGCTACACCTTC. The encoded protein is CASSPLTQGTGYTF.

In the case of this clone: Other nucleotide sequences from this sample produce the same CDR3. This sequence joins TRBV9 and TRBJ2-2, with 9 bases that match TRBD1. Unmatched junction bases numbered 4, after V lost 4 bases and J lost 3 bases. CDR1 and CDR2 from the germline V gene are SGDLS and YYNGEE. The CDR3 runs 15 residues. The CDR3 region is CASSLRTGDTGELFF. In DNA, the CDR3 is TGTGCCAGCAGCCTAAGGACAGGGGACACCGGGGAGCTGTTTTTT.

V gene TRBV24-1 combines with J gene TRBJ2-3; 9 bases line up with TRBD1. This CDR3 spans 13 amino acids. The J segment lost 8 bases and the V segment lost 5 bases, leaving 4 bases of the junction unmatched. Germline CDR1 is KGHDR and CDR2 is SFDVKD. Here the CDR3 DNA reads TGTGCCACCAGTGCCGAGACAGGGGGTACGCAGTATTTT. It codes for CATSAETGGTQYF.

The genes are TRBV2 and TRBJ1-5; 7 nucleotides align to TRBD1. Losses at the gene ends were 0 bases for V and 5 bases for J; bases not matched to a gene: 4. Germline CDR1 is SNHLY and CDR2 is FYNNEI. This CDR3 comprises 15 residues. CDR3 sequence reads: CASSEAQGFDQPQHF. CDR3 bases: TGTGCCAGCAGTGAAGCACAGGGGTTCGATCAGCCCCAGCATTTT.

J is TRBJ2-3 and V is TRBV19, with 10 positions matching TRBD2. This CDR3 is 14 amino acids long. The V gene's germline CDR1 is LNHDA and CDR2 SQIVND (reference sequence). The CDR3: CAPPSGRGGDTQYF. The CDR3 DNA reads as TGTGCTCCCCCCAGCGGGAGGGGTGGAGATACGCAGTATTTT.

The genes are TRBV24-1 and TRBJ1-2; D is possibly TRBD1 (5 bases). This CDR3 has 12 residues. Germline assignment: CDR1 KGHDR and CDR2 SFDVKD. Trimming shortened V by 6 bases and J by 5 bases, and 9 bases separated the two germline ends. This CDR3 is CATSRGSYGYTF. Written as DNA, the CDR3 is TGTGCCACCAGTAGGGGATCTTATGGCTACACCTTC.

The genes are TRBV2 and TRBJ1-2; no clear D gene. Germline CDR1 is SNHLY and CDR2 is FYNNEI. The CDR3 spans 14 residues. V was trimmed by 1 base and J by 2 bases, leaving 8 bases between them. This CDR3 is CASSEGIANYGYTF. The CDR3 DNA follows: TGTGCCAGCAGTGAAGGTATTGCGAACTATGGCTACACCTTC.

The V call is TRBV9, the J call TRBJ1-2; D gene ambiguous. The CDR3 extends over 15 amino acids. Looked up from germline, CDR1 is SGDLS and CDR2 is YYNGEE. Trimming removed 0 bases at V and 8 bases at J, with 17 bases between. DNA of the CDR3: TGTGCCAGCAGCGTAGCTTGGGAGGAGTGGCGGGGCTACACCTTC. Amino acid sequence: CASSVAWEEWRGYTF.

The chain combines TRBV6-6 with TRBJ1-1, with D tentatively TRBD1 (5 bases). Germline loops: CDR1 MNHNY, CDR2 SVGAGI (reference sequence). This CDR3 has 12 residues. V was trimmed by 5 bases and J by 5 bases, leaving 9 bases between them. The CDR3 coding sequence is TGTGCCAGCAGTCCAGGGAGAACTGAAGCTTTCTTT. Translated, it gives CASSPGRTEAFF.

This chain links TRBV28 with TRBJ2-7; a possible D gene is TRBD2 (6 bases). CDR3 length: 12 residues. The V gene's germline CDR1 is MDHEN and CDR2 SYDVKM. V lost 7 bases to trimming and J lost 3 bases, with 10 bases between them. The CDR3 coding sequence is TGTGCCAGCACTGGTAGCGGCTACGAGCAGTACTTC. Its protein product is CASTGSGYEQYF.

V and J are TRBV4-2 and TRBJ1-6; 7 nucleotides agree with TRBD1. Germline CDR1 and CDR2: LGHNA and YNFKEQ. Losses at the gene ends were 3 bases for V and 5 bases for J; bases not matched to a gene: 4. CDR3 length equals 15 residues. The CDR3 reads CASSQGTVNNSPLHF. The CDR3 coding sequence is TGTGCCAGCAGCCAGGGGACAGTTAATAATTCACCCCTCCACTTT.

This sequence joins TRBV28 and TRBJ1-6; tentative D call: TRBD1 (5 bases). V was clipped by 6 bases and J by 9 bases, with 12 bases between them. The germline V gene has CDR1 MDHEN and CDR2 SYDVKM. The CDR3 loop spans 13 amino acids. DNA of the CDR3: TGTGCCAGCAGCGAACAGGAAACTTCACCCCTCCACTTT. This translates into CASSEQETSPLHF.

The V call is TRBV10-1, the J call TRBJ2-5, with a tentative D call TRBD1 (5 bases). Germline V gene data show CDR1 as WNHNN and CDR2 as SYGVQD (reference sequence). The V end was cut by 10 bases, the J end by 4 bases, with 13 bases between. This CDR3 is 12 amino acids long. Written as DNA, the CDR3 is TGCGCCACCGAAGGAAGGGGAGAGACCCAGTACTTC. It translates to CATEGRGETQYF.

The rearrangement joins TRBV28 to TRBJ1-1; possible D gene TRBD1, 5 bases. Looked up from germline, CDR1 is MDHEN and CDR2 is SYDVKM. This CDR3 contains 12 residues. V dropped 5 bases and J dropped 7 bases, with 11 bases sitting between them. CDR3 in DNA: TGTGCCAGCAGTATACAGGACCGTGAAGCTTTCTTT. It codes for CASSIQDREAFF.

This clone has more than one count but fewer than ten. This rearrangement joins TRBV5-4 to TRBJ2-7; D is uncertain. The CDR3 length is 13 residues. V gave up 3 bases and J gave up 4 bases, with 11 bases separating them. Germline assignment: CDR1 SGHNT and CDR2 YYREEE (reference sequence). The CDR3 loop reads CASSSDDAYEQYF. The CDR3 DNA reads TGTGCCAGCAGCTCGGACGACGCGTACGAGCAGTACTTC.

This clone was recorded once. The chain joins TRBV5-1 to TRBJ1-4, with a weak D call TRBD1 (6 bases). Trimming removed 4 bases from V and 7 bases from J, with 14 bases in between. The germline V gene encodes CDR1 SGHRS and CDR2 YFSETQ. The CDR3 is 14 amino acids. Written as DNA, the CDR3 is TGCGCCAGCAGCCCAGGGGCAATTGGTGAAAAACTGTTTTTT. Its protein product is CASSPGAIGEKLFF.

V and J are TRBV11-2 and TRBJ1-3; 10 bases map to TRBD1. In germline, CDR1 is SGHAT, CDR2 FQNNGV. V shed 5 bases, J shed 9 bases, and the junction held 4 bases outside the gene matches. This CDR3 spans 13 amino acids. CDR3: CASSGDRGLTIYF. The CDR3 nucleotides are TGTGCCAGCAGCGGGGACAGGGGACTCACCATATATTTT. The full variable domain, in which reference TRBV11-2 and TRBJ1-3 provide the parts outside the CDR3, is EAGVAQSPRYKIIEKRQSVAFWCNPISGHATLYWYQQILGQGPKLLIQFQNNGVVDDSQLPKDRFSAERLKGVDSTLKIQPAKLEDSAVYLCASSGDRGLTIYFGEGSWLTVV.

In this sample, this clone turned up once. The V and J genes are TRBV3-1 (or the pseudogene TRBV3-2) and TRBJ2-3, with D possibly TRBD2 on 7 matching bases. The CDR3 is made up of 14 amino acids. The ends were cut back, 3 bases at V and 7 bases at J, with 14 bases in the middle. Germline V gene lookup returns CDR1 LGHDT and CDR2 YNNKEL (reference sequence). The CDR3, as DNA: TGTGCCAGCAGCCAGAGAGGGGGGGCAAATACGCAGTATTTT. Translating gives CASSQRGGANTQYF.

This chain links TRBV5-4 with TRBJ1-6; no definite D call. Germline lookup yields CDR1 SGHNT and CDR2 YYREEE (reference sequence). CDR3 length: 12 amino acids. Trimming cost V 7 bases and J 11 bases, with 13 bases left between them. The CDR3 sequence: CASGNSGAPLHF. The DNA for the CDR3 is TGTGCCAGCGGAAACAGTGGGGCACCCCTCCACTTT.

The J gene is TRBJ1-4, the V gene TRBV28; no definite D call. The CDR3 length is 12 residues. Germline CDR1 and CDR2: MDHEN and SYDVKM. The ends were cut back, 10 bases at V and 6 bases at J, with 12 bases in the middle. DNA of the CDR3: TGTGCCACCGGGAGTGGCCATGAAAAACTGTTTTTT. Translation gives CATGSGHEKLFF. The complete variable domain, with remaining parts taken from reference TRBV28 and TRBJ1-4, reads DVKVTQSSRYLVKRTGEKVFLECVQDMDHENMFWYRQDPGLGLRLIYFSYDVKMKEKGDIPEGYSVSREKKERFSLILESASTNQTSMYLCATGSGHEKLFFGSGTQLSVL.

V gene TRBV29-1 combines with J gene TRBJ1-2, with TRBD1 identical over 11 bases. Germline CDR1 SQVTM, CDR2 ANQGSEA. Trimming cost V 7 bases and J 3 bases; bases outside gene matches: 4. This CDR3 comprises 13 residues. CDR3 sequence: CSDRTGGDYGYTF. Here the CDR3 DNA reads TGCAGCGACCGGACAGGGGGCGACTATGGCTACACCTTC.

V gene TRBV27 combines with J gene TRBJ2-2; 8 nucleotides align to TRBD1. V dropped 7 bases and J dropped 2; count of bases not matched to a gene: 9. The germline CDR1 and CDR2 sequences are MNHEY and SMNVEV (reference sequence). The CDR3 is 16 amino acids. The CDR3 region is CASTSSGGVNTGELFF. CDR3 sequence (DNA): TGTGCCAGCACTTCTTCAGGGGGCGTTAACACCGGGGAGCTGTTTTTT.

The rearrangement links TRBV5-1 to TRBJ1-4, with unresolved D. This CDR3 region has 14 residues. V lost 0 bases, J lost 7 bases, and 10 bases lay in between. Germline assignment: CDR1 SGHRS and CDR2 YFSETQ. CDR3 loop: CASSLEREGEKLFF. The CDR3 bases are TGCGCCAGCAGCTTGGAGAGGGAGGGTGAAAAACTGTTTTTT.

Only a few counts were recorded for this clone. The chain couples TRBV6-5 to TRBJ1-1, with no clear D. Trimming left V 1 base short and J 2 bases short, with 8 bases between. CDR1 and CDR2 from the germline V gene are MNHEY and SVGAGI. The CDR3 covers 14 residues. The CDR3 DNA is TGTGCCAGCAGTTACTTTGGTAGTAACACTGAAGCTTTCTTT. This codes for CASSYFGSNTEAFF.

V usage is TRBV5-4 and J usage is TRBJ2-3, with TRBD2 matching over 14 bases. Germline CDR1 and CDR2: SGHNT and YYREEE (reference sequence). The CDR3 is 16 amino acids. The J segment lost 4 bases and the V segment lost 4 bases, leaving 5 bases of the junction unmatched. CDR3 amino acids: CASSTRLAGGADTQYF. For the CDR3, the DNA is TGTGCCAGCAGCACCCGACTAGCGGGGGGGGCAGATACGCAGTATTTT.